The entry below gives a single T cell receptor (beta chain) sequence along with its context. The germline V gene has CDR1 MNHNY and CDR2 SVGAGI (reference sequence). V lost 7 bases and J 0 bases, leaving 10 bases between the germline ends. The CDR3 spans 14 residues. These data come from a study of cytomegalovirus exposure and HLA in healthy donors. Researchers ran the PCR with 60 Vbeta and 13 Jbeta primers. TCRdb's copy holds only in-frame clones and misses some; the assay was immunoSEQ multiplex PCR. The sample contains more than 100,000 clones, roughly 74% of which appear only once. This TCR was recovered from a woman between 45 and 65 years old in good health and CMV-seropositive. Sequencing was carried out using PBMCs. V usage is TRBV6-6 and J usage is TRBJ2-1; D possibly corresponds to TRBD1 (6 bases). The CDR3 is CASKVDSSYNEQFF. Here the CDR3 DNA reads TGTGCCAGCAAGGTGGACAGCTCCTACAATGAGCAGTTCTTC.